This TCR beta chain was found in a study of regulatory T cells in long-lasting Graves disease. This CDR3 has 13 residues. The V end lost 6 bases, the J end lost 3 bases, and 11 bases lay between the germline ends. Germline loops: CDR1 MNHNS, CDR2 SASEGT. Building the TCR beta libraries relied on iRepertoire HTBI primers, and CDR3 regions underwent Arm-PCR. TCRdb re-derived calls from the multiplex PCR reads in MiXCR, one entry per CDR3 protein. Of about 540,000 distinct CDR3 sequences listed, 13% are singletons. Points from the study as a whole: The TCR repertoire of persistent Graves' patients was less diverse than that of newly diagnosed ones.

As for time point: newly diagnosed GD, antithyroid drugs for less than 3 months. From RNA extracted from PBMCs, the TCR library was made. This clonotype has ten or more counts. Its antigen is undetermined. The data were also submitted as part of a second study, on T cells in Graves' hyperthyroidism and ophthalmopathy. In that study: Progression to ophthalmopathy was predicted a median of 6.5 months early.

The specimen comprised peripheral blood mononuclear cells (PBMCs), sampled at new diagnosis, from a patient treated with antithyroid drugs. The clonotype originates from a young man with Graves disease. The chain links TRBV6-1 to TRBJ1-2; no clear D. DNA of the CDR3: TGTGCCAGCAGGGCCCCACAATACTATGGCTACACCTTC. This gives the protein CASRAPQYYGYTF.